This record concerns one TCR beta chain sequence. Its target is unknown. CDR1 is MNHEY, CDR2 SVGAGI, per germline. CDR3 length: 15 amino acids. Each CDR3 protein gets one entry in TCRdb, which reprocessed the 5' RACE reads and gives no DNA. The repertoire shows 500,000 to 700,000 distinct CDR3 sequences; the top ten hold 3% to 4.5%. The record originates from a study of T cells expressing NK-cell markers. Study details: It was from sorted CD3+CD56+NKG2C+, CD3+CD56+NKG2C- and CD3+CD56-NKG2C+ T cells that TCR beta repertoires came. Study conclusions and caveats: Unclear, still, was the HCMV specificity of the expanded NKG2C+ T cell clones.

The chain joins TRBV6-5 to TRBJ2-3. The specimen was blood T cells: a sorted CD56 or NKG2C T cell subset, CD4+ or CD8+ T cells, or bulk PBMC T cells (not recorded which). The clonotype originates from a man aged 18 to 30 in good health. CDR3 residues: CASSYFIGDSDTQYF.